A single sample is the source of the 3 T cell receptor beta chains below, sequenced in a study of T cell responses to AZD1222 COVID-19 vaccine. Generated by immunoSEQ multiplex PCR, the TCRdb table keeps only in-frame clones and is missing some. This table holds more than 110,000 clones, around 93% found once. Sequenced here: peripheral blood, sampled 28 days after the second AZD1222 dose. The receptors were sampled from an adult who received the AZD1222 COVID-19 vaccine.

Turning to this clone: At one of its ends the junction is not consistent with the germline gene, which may arise from a read error. V gene TRBV18 combines with J gene TRBJ2-1; possible D gene TRBD2, 6 bases. Germline-derived CDR1 and CDR2 are KGHSH and LQKENI. CDR3 size: 16 residues. The CDR3 sequence is CASSPGSGGEYTEQFF. The CDR3 region has the DNA TGTGCCAGCTCACCAGGAAGTGGCGGGGAGTACACTGAGCAGTTCTTC.

The chain employs TRBV28 and TRBJ1-5, with D maybe TRBD1 (6 bases). Between the trimmed V and J ends, which lost 2 bases and 2 bases, there was a span of 7 bases. CDR3 size: 14 residues. CDR1 is MDHEN, CDR2 SYDVKM, per germline. The DNA of the CDR3 is TGTGCCAGCAGTTTAGCAGGGGGCAATCAGCCCCAGCATTTT. Encoded protein: CASSLAGGNQPQHF.

The rearrangement uses TRBV18 and TRBJ2-1, with D possibly being TRBD1 or TRBD2 (5 bases each). CDR1 is KGHSH and CDR2 is LQKENI in the germline V gene. V lost 3 bases to trimming and J lost 6 bases, with 15 bases between them. CDR3 length equals 15 residues. CDR3 amino acids: CASSPPGTPFNEQFF. In DNA, the CDR3 is TGTGCCAGCTCACCTCCCGGGACGCCCTTCAATGAGCAGTTCTTC.